This entry lists 2 T cell receptor beta chains sequenced from one sample in a study of monozygotic twins with inflammatory bowel disease. TCRdb reanalyzed the 5' RACE reads, giving one entry per CDR3 protein sequence and no DNA. This sample's table has more than 100,000 distinct CDR3 sequences. Sequenced: blood. These receptor sequences come from a human donor with ulcerative colitis or Crohn's disease, or a healthy co-twin of an affected twin (not recorded which).

The chain combines TRBV28 with TRBJ2-3; TCRdb picks TRBD1, but there is no DNA to check that call. Germline assignment: CDR1 MDHEN and CDR2 SYDVKM. This CDR3 is built from 16 residues. The CDR3 sequence: CASPPTRGDGTDTQYF.

The chain recombines TRBV21-1 with TRBJ2-1; there is no DNA to check the TCRdb D call of TRBD2. TRBV21-1 is flagged as a pseudogene. The CDR3 is made up of 14 amino acids. The CDR3 here is CASSGGRPYNEQFF.